Listed below are T cell receptor beta chains from one sample, sequenced in a study of blood T cell repertoires in COVID-19. Only in-frame clones appear in the TCRdb table, and some are missing; sequencing was by immunoSEQ multiplex PCR. The data contain more than 130,000 clones, about 88% of them singletons. Specimen: peripheral blood. The receptors shown here come from a man aged 50 or older with active or convalescent COVID-19. Both conserved end residues are part of each CDR3. Size is stated for part of the rows, as once, few or many counts, or as a class when the clone is expanded.

v_call	clone_size	j_call	cdr3_aa
TRBV5-1	NA	TRBJ2-7	CASSPRTLLFYEQYF
TRBV18	NA	TRBJ1-5	CASSQTGLGNQPQHF
TRBV7-6	NA	TRBJ2-5	CASSRNLAGGSETQYF
TRBV7-9	NA	TRBJ1-1	CASVRDTEAFF
TRBV5-1	few	TRBJ2-1	CASSLVRDRDEQFF
TRBV21-1	NA	TRBJ1-1	CASSFRTGAVGNTEAFF
TRBV6-5	NA	TRBJ1-6	CASSFDRGNNSPLHF
TRBV28	NA	TRBJ2-5	CASRTGDRPRETQYF
TRBV19	once	TRBJ2-2	CASTKALSSGGRGGELFF
TRBV28	NA	TRBJ2-5	CASSPTSGRSETQYF
TRBV9	NA	TRBJ2-3	CASGVLGPDTQYF
TRBV29-1	NA	TRBJ1-2	CSVRTGETGYTF
TRBV5-8	NA	TRBJ2-3	CASSRGEPTDTQYF
TRBV28	NA	TRBJ1-2	CASSPGQGAFGYTF
TRBV19	NA	TRBJ2-4	CASSLGTSKNIQYF